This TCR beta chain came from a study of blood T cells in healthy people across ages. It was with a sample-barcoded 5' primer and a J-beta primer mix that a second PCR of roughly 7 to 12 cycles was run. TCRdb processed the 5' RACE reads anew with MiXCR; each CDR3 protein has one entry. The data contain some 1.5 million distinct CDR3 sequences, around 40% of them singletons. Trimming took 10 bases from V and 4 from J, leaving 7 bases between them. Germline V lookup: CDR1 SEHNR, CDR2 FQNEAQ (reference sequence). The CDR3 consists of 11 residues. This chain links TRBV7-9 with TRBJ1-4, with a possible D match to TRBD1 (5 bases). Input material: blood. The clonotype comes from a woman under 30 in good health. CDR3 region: CAIDSNEKLFF. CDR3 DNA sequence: TGTGCCATCGACAGTAATGAAAAACTGTTTTTT.